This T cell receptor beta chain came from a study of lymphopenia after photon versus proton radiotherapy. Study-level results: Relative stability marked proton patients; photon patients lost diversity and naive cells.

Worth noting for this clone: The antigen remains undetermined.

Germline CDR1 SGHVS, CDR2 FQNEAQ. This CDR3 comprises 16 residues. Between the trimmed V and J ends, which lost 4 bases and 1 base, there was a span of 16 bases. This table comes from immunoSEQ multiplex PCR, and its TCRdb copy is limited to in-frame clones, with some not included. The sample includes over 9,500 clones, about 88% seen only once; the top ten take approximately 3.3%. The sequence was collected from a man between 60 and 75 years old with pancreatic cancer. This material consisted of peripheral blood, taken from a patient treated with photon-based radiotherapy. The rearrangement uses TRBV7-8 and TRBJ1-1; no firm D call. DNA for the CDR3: TGTGCCAGCAGCTCCCAGCCCATGAACACGAACACTGAAGCTTTCTTT. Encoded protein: CASSSQPMNTNTEAFF.